The clone carrying this T cell receptor (beta chain) has more than one count but fewer than ten. Its antigen is undetermined. CDR1 MNHEY and CDR2 SMNVEV come from the germline V gene (reference sequence). The V segment lost 5 bases and the J segment 9 bases; nucleotides outside the gene matches: 9. The CDR3 sequence is 14 residues long. Sequencing libraries made from TCR beta cDNA carried unique molecular identifiers. Researchers reported around 510,000 cDNA molecules coming from approximately 1 to 10 million T cells. TCRdb re-called the PCR reads through MiXCR, storing one row per CDR3 protein. Of hundreds of thousands of distinct CDR3 sequences in the sample, approximately 53% were seen once. This sample stems from a study of post-analysis software for immune sequencing data. Study-wide findings and caveats: There were a few TRBV segments more frequent in patients than controls, and TRBV5-6, TRBV5-1 and TRBV20-1 were among them. Same-batch samples co-clustered strongly by F measure.

Material: blood. The sequence was collected from a girl aged 10 to 17 with multiple sclerosis. The rearrangement joins TRBV27 to TRBJ2-1; 8 nucleotides agree with TRBD1. CDR3 sequence: CASSPQTGAAEQFF. The CDR3 DNA reads TGTGCCAGCAGTCCCCAGACAGGGGCGGCTGAGCAGTTCTTC.